This T cell receptor beta chain originates from a study of T cells in Graves' hyperthyroidism and ophthalmopathy. Whole-study results and caveats: A model using 13 V-J features told ophthalmopathy apart from stable hyperthyroidism.

Diagnosis of hyperthyroidism was new in patients aged 18 to 65, and its duration was under 2 months. Exclusion of patients followed from uncontrolled infection, other autoimmune disease, pregnancy or lactation. The source material, RNA transcripts, was used to amplify TCR beta CDR3 regions. In the first-round RT-PCR of the TCR CDR3, the HTBI primer set was used. TCRdb analysed the multiplex PCR reads with MiXCR anew, one entry per CDR3 protein. The data show nearly 750,000 distinct CDR3 sequences, roughly 32% seen once. With regard to this clonotype: Its antigen is currently unknown.

V lost 0 bases, J lost 0 bases, and 8 bases lay in between. Germline CDR1 reads MGHRA; CDR2 reads YSYEKL. The CDR3 sequence is 15 residues long. The chain carries TRBV4-1 and TRBJ1-1, with D unresolved. The sequenced sample was blood. This TCR derives from a woman in her forties with Graves' hyperthyroidism. CDR3 amino acids: CASSQDGEMNTEAFF. The CDR3 nucleotides are TGCGCCAGCAGCCAAGACGGGGAAATGAACACTGAAGCTTTCTTT.